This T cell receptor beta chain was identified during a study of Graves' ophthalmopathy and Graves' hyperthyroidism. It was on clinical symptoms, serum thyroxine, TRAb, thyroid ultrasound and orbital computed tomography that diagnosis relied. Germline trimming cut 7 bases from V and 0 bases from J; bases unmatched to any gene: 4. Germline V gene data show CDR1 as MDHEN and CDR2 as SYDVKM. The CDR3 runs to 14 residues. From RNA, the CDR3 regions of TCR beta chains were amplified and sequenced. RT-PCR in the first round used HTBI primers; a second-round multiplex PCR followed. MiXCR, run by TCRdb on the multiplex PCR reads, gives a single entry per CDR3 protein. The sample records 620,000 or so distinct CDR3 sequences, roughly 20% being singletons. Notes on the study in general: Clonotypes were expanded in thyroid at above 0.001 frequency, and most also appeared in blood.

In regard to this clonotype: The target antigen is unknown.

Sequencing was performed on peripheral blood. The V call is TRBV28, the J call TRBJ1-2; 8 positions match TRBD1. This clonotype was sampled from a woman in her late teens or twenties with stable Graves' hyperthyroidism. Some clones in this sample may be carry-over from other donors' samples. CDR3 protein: CASTWTGTNYGYTF. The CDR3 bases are TGTGCCAGCACATGGACAGGGACTAACTATGGCTACACCTTC.